These 4 T cell receptor beta chains were all obtained from the same sample, sequenced in a study of cytomegalovirus exposure and HLA in healthy donors (dated by TCRdb to between 2016 and 2019). Library preparation employed the immunoSEQ multiplex PCR assay. Imported from immuneACCESS, the table was reduced by TCRdb to in-frame sequences with V and J called. These copies leave out some clones; in studies compared against another copy, an unresolved V gene accounts for under half, and the cause of the remainder is not known. Present in this sample are under 100,000 clones, approximately 96% of which were seen just once. Roughly 0.8% of the sample lies in the top ten. The sample comprised PBMCs. These receptor sequences come from a man aged 18 to 29 in good health and CMV-seronegative.

The chain combines TRBV27 with TRBJ2-3; D is possibly TRBD2 (5 bases). This CDR3 is 13 amino acids long. Germline CDR1 MNHEY, CDR2 SMNVEV (reference sequence). Trimming took off 5 bases at V and 4 bases at J, with 10 bases between the two ends. CDR3 coding DNA: TGTGCCAGCAGTCCGGAGGTTCCAGATACGCAGTATTTT. Protein product: CASSPEVPDTQYF.

This chain connects TRBV19 to TRBJ1-2; the D gene is possibly TRBD1 (5 bases). The CDR3 runs to 15 residues. V lost 3 bases, J lost 3 bases, and 14 bases lay in between. Germline V gene lookup returns CDR1 LNHDA and CDR2 SQIVND (reference sequence). This CDR3 reads CASSIRGGVDYGYTF. The CDR3, as DNA: TGTGCCAGTAGTATCCGGGGGGGGGTTGACTATGGCTACACCTTC.

V and J are TRBV28 and TRBJ1-2; D ambiguous. Germline CDR1 reads MDHEN; CDR2 reads SYDVKM. The CDR3 is 12 residues long. V lost 6 bases, J lost 1 base, and 6 bases lay in between. This CDR3 is CASSQFNYGYTF. The CDR3 nucleotides are TGTGCCAGCAGCCAATTTAACTATGGCTACACCTTC.

CDR3 sequence (DNA): TGTGCCAGCAGTCTCGGCGGGGGGCGGGGCCTCTCCTACGAGCAGTACTTC. It translates to CASSLGGGRGLSYEQYF. This chain joins TRBV28 and TRBJ2-7; 8 positions match TRBD2. There are 17 residues in the CDR3. Unmatched junction bases numbered 12, after V lost 5 bases and J lost 0 bases. The germline gives CDR1 MDHEN, CDR2 SYDVKM.